A single sample is the source of the 27 T cell receptor beta chains below, sequenced in a study of T cell responses to AZD1222 COVID-19 vaccine. Method: immunoSEQ multiplex PCR; TCRdb's copy keeps in-frame clones and lacks some. The sample carries roughly 150,000 clones, around nine tenths recorded once. The sample was peripheral blood, taken on day 0 of AZD1222 vaccination. These receptors all stem from an adult in good health.

This sequence joins TRBV19 and TRBJ1-1; D ambiguous. Germline loops: CDR1 LNHDA, CDR2 SQIVND (reference sequence). The V end was cut by 2 bases, the J end by 0 bases, with 7 bases between. This CDR3 region has 14 residues. The CDR3 sequence is CASSIRGLNTEAFF. The CDR3 coding sequence is TGTGCCAGTAGTATACGAGGCCTGAACACTGAAGCTTTCTTT. The full variable domain, with the rest looked up from reference TRBV19 and TRBJ1-1, is DGGITQSPKYLFRKEGQNVTLSCEQNLNHDAMYWYRQDPGQGLRLIYYSQIVNDFQKGDIAEGYSVSREKKESFPLTVTSAQKNPTAFYLCASSIRGLNTEAFFGQGTRLTVV.

The chain uses TRBV24-1 and TRBJ2-6, with D possibly called TRBD1 or TRBD2 (5 bases each). CDR1 is KGHDR, CDR2 SFDVKD, per germline. This CDR3 has 18 residues. V was trimmed by 4 bases and J by 5 bases, leaving 20 bases between them. The CDR3 spells CATSEKGTGAARANVLTF. The CDR3 coding sequence is TGTGCCACCAGTGAGAAGGGCACCGGGGCCGCCCGGGCCAACGTCCTGACTTTC.

The J gene is TRBJ2-5, the V gene TRBV28; 8 bases line up with TRBD1. The CDR3 length is 18 residues. The trim removed 6 bases at V and 4 bases at J, leaving 19 bases unmatched. Germline CDR1 reads MDHEN; CDR2 reads SYDVKM. The CDR3 protein is CASSTQGALPLSPETQYF. Written as DNA, the CDR3 is TGTGCCAGCAGCACCCAGGGGGCGCTCCCTCTTTCTCCAGAGACCCAGTACTTC.

The V and J genes are TRBV27 and TRBJ2-1; D might be TRBD2 (6 bases). The CDR3 is 15 residues long. The V gene's germline CDR1 is MNHEY and CDR2 SMNVEV (reference sequence). V was trimmed by 6 bases and J by 5 bases, leaving 17 bases between them. CDR3 sequence: CASRDRPGANNEQFF. The CDR3 nucleotides read TGTGCCAGCAGAGACAGACCGGGAGCCAACAATGAGCAGTTCTTC.

The chain carries TRBV12-3 or TRBV12-4 and TRBJ2-5; the match to TRBD2 covers 7 bases. The V and J ends lost 4 bases and 5 bases, in that order; junction bases with no gene match: 4. The CDR3 runs 13 residues. CDR3 in amino acids: CASSWTSRETQYF. In DNA form, the CDR3 reads TGTGCCAGCAGTTGGACTAGTCGGGAGACCCAGTACTTC.

The J gene is TRBJ1-4, the V gene TRBV19, with 7 positions matching TRBD1. The CDR3 covers 13 residues. V gave up 5 bases and J gave up 11 bases; unmatched junction bases: 8. The germline CDR1 and CDR2 sequences are LNHDA and SQIVND (reference sequence). Written as DNA, the CDR3 is TGTGCCAGTAGTGATCGACAGGGTGTCAAACTGTTTTTT. It translates to CASSDRQGVKLFF.

This chain joins TRBV30 and TRBJ1-2; possibly TRBD1 for D (6 bases). The CDR3 runs 12 residues. Germline V gives CDR1 GTSNPN, CDR2 SVGIG (reference sequence). V was pared by 8 bases and J by 5 bases, with 15 bases between. The CDR3 DNA is TGTGCCCGTAGCGGGGGGGCTTATGGCTACACCTTC. Translating it yields CARSGGAYGYTF.

This sequence joins TRBV21-1 and TRBJ2-2; the D call of TRBD1 is as the table states it, not checked on the DNA. TRBV21-1 is a pseudogene. The CDR3 is made up of 17 amino acids. The CDR3 bases are TGTGCCAGCACAGGTTTGAGGACAGGGTCGAACACCGGGGAGCTGTTTTTT. As protein: CASTGLRTGSNTGELFF.

The CDR3 DNA is TGTGCCAGCAGCAAAACTTCCCCCGGGACGGCTCGGAGCTATGGCTACACCTTC. Translating gives CASSKTSPGTARSYGYTF. The chain is built from TRBV9 and TRBJ1-2; perhaps TRBD1 as D (5 bases). Germline-derived CDR1 and CDR2 are SGDLS and YYNGEE. Deletions cut 4 bases from V and 4 bases from J, with 26 bases between. The CDR3 totals 18 residues.

The table lists this clone with a count of one. This chain uses TRBV5-4 with TRBJ2-7; maybe TRBD2 (5 bases). The CDR3 length is 15 residues. The ends were cut back, 2 bases at V and 2 bases at J, with 14 bases in the middle. Germline-derived CDR1 and CDR2 are SGHNT and YYREEE (reference sequence). The CDR3 sequence is CASSFGGLAPYEQYF. CDR3 DNA sequence: TGTGCCAGCAGCTTTGGCGGGTTGGCCCCCTACGAGCAGTACTTC.

This clone was found once. The V call is TRBV19, the J call TRBJ2-7; D gene unclear. CDR3 size: 11 residues. Germline lookup yields CDR1 LNHDA and CDR2 SQIVND (reference sequence). V lost 4 bases, J lost 5 bases, and 6 bases lay in between. The CDR3 nucleotides read TGTGCCAGTAGTAGTAGGGACGAGCAGTACTTC. As protein: CASSSRDEQYF.

J is TRBJ2-2 and V is TRBV11-2; D may correspond to TRBD1 or TRBD2 (5 bases each). CDR1 SGHAT and CDR2 FQNNGV come from the germline V gene. V was cut by 5 bases and J by 6 bases, with 22 bases left in between. The CDR3 is 17 amino acids. The CDR3 reads CASSLIAGLGRAGELFF. Here the CDR3 DNA reads TGTGCCAGCAGCCTAATAGCCGGGCTGGGACGGGCCGGGGAGCTGTTTTTT.

The chain recombines TRBV5-5 with TRBJ1-4; D unclear. Germline CDR1 reads SGHKS; CDR2 reads YYEKEE (reference sequence). Trimming shortened V by 2 bases and J by 0 bases, and 5 bases separated the two germline ends. The CDR3 totals 14 residues. CDR3 protein: CASSFGATNEKLFF. The CDR3 coding sequence is TGTGCCAGCAGCTTCGGGGCAACTAATGAAAAACTGTTTTTT.

This clone appeared a few times. The V gene is TRBV24-1, the J gene TRBJ1-3; D is ambiguous. Germline CDR1 reads KGHDR; CDR2 reads SFDVKD. The V and J ends lost 7 bases and 3 bases respectively, with 6 bases between them. The CDR3 extends over 12 amino acids. For the CDR3, the DNA is TGTGCCACCAGCGAAAGTGGAAACACCATATATTTT. It codes for CATSESGNTIYF.

The genes are TRBV3-1 (or the pseudogene TRBV3-2) and TRBJ2-2, with D uncertain. Germline values: CDR1 LGHDT, CDR2 YNNKEL (reference sequence). Trimming removed 4 bases at V and 6 bases at J, with 9 bases between. This CDR3 contains 13 residues. The CDR3 nucleotides read TGTGCCAGCAGCCCCCGGGCGCCCGGGGAGCTGTTTTTT. This codes for CASSPRAPGELFF.

The rearrangement links TRBV11-2 to TRBJ2-3, with TRBD2 matching 8 bases. Germline CDR1 and CDR2: SGHAT and FQNNGV. Trimming took 1 base from V and 4 from J; bases not matched to a gene: 7. CDR3 length: 16 amino acids. The CDR3 nucleotides are TGTGCCAGCAGCTTAGTAGGCCGAGCGGGAGCAGATACGCAGTATTTT. It specifies CASSLVGRAGADTQYF. Using reference TRBV11-2 and TRBJ2-3 for the parts outside the CDR3, the full variable domain is EAGVAQSPRYKIIEKRQSVAFWCNPISGHATLYWYQQILGQGPKLLIQFQNNGVVDDSQLPKDRFSAERLKGVDSTLKIQPAKLEDSAVYLCASSLVGRAGADTQYFGPGTRLTVL.

This rearrangement joins TRBV4-3 to TRBJ2-7; 7 bases are a match to TRBD2. From germline, CDR1 is LGHNA and CDR2 YSLEER. The CDR3 extends over 16 amino acids. V lost 0 bases, J lost 3 bases, and 8 bases stayed unmatched. The CDR3 DNA reads as TGCGCCAGCAGCCAAGATTGGGGGGAGGGGAGCTACGAGCAGTACTTC. This sequence encodes CASSQDWGEGSYEQYF.

This chain uses TRBV15 with TRBJ2-7, with 10 bases fitting TRBD2. The CDR3 sequence is 17 residues long. Germline CDR1 LNHNV, CDR2 YYDKDF (reference sequence). Trimming at V came to 0 bases and at J to 6 bases, leaving 11 bases not matched to a gene. CDR3 sequence reads: CATSRDGLAGAVREQYF. The CDR3 DNA sequence: TGTGCCACCAGCAGAGATGGGCTAGCGGGAGCTGTGCGCGAGCAGTACTTC.

This clone has only one observation. The chain combines TRBV5-1 with TRBJ2-7; either TRBD1 or TRBD2 may supply D (6 bases each). The CDR3 contains 17 residues. Trimming took off 3 bases at V and 0 bases at J, with 19 bases between the two ends. The germline gives CDR1 SGHRS, CDR2 YFSETQ. The CDR3 coding sequence is TGCGCCAGCAGCTGGGGGCTTGGGGGAGCGGGCTCCTACGAGCAGTACTTC. This sequence encodes CASSWGLGGAGSYEQYF.

In the case of this clone: This sample includes further DNA sequences coding for the same CDR3. The chain joins TRBV6-5 to TRBJ1-2; no clear D. The CDR3 length is 14 residues. Trimming cost V 0 bases and J 4 bases, with 9 bases left between them. Germline CDR1 MNHEY, CDR2 SVGAGI. The CDR3, as DNA: TGTGCCAGCAGTTACTCTGGGGTTGCCTATGGCTACACCTTC. It codes for CASSYSGVAYGYTF.

V and J are TRBV19 and TRBJ1-3, with 11 bases lining up with TRBD1. Germline CDR1 and CDR2: LNHDA and SQIVND (reference sequence). V trimming: 4 bases; J trimming: 3 bases; junction bases outside the gene matches: 8. This CDR3 is built from 17 residues. The CDR3 region has the DNA TGTGCCAGTAGTAGGTCCGCCGGGACAGGGGGTGGAAACACCATATATTTT. This codes for CASSRSAGTGGGNTIYF.

The chain couples TRBV6-5 to TRBJ2-2; TRBD1 might be the D (5 bases). V gave up 8 bases and J gave up 1 base, with 11 bases separating them. The CDR3 extends over 14 amino acids. Germline CDR1 is MNHEY and CDR2 is SVGAGI. The CDR3 is CASLGRGNTGELFF. The CDR3 DNA reads as TGTGCCAGCCTCGGTAGGGGGAACACCGGGGAGCTGTTTTTT.

The V call is TRBV18, the J call TRBJ2-7; D remains unclear. The length of the CDR3 is 12 residues. The germline V gene encodes CDR1 KGHSH and CDR2 LQKENI. Trimming removed 2 bases from V and 2 bases from J, with 4 bases in between. The CDR3 here is CASSPGPYEQYF. The DNA of the CDR3 is TGTGCCAGCTCACCAGGACCCTACGAGCAGTACTTC.

The chain combines TRBV20-1 with TRBJ2-1; possibly TRBD2 for D (5 bases). Between the trimmed V and J ends, which lost 3 bases and 8 bases, there was a span of 20 bases. Germline V gene data show CDR1 as DFQATT and CDR2 as SNEGSKA (reference sequence). There are 15 residues in the CDR3. The CDR3 nucleotides are TGCAGTGCTAGTTCTCAGGCCGGATGGGGAGATGAGCAGTTCTTC. Residues: CSASSQAGWGDEQFF.

CDR3 bases: TGTGCCAGCAGTTTAAGCGGGGGGGACAGTCAGCCCCAGCATTTT. As protein: CASSLSGGDSQPQHF. The chain is built from TRBV27 and TRBJ1-5; 7 bases line up with TRBD1. In germline, CDR1 is MNHEY, CDR2 SMNVEV (reference sequence). V dropped 2 bases and J dropped 6; count of bases not matched to a gene: 7. The CDR3 is made up of 15 amino acids.

The chain couples TRBV7-9 to TRBJ2-3; D is perhaps TRBD1 (6 bases). The CDR3 runs 14 residues. Trimming removed 4 bases from V and 4 bases from J, with 12 bases in between. From germline, CDR1 is SEHNR and CDR2 FQNEAQ (reference sequence). The DNA for the CDR3 is TGTGCCAGCAGCTATCAGGGGAGCGCAGATACGCAGTATTTT. Translated: CASSYQGSADTQYF.

Note on this clone: The same CDR3 arises from other DNA sequences in this sample as well. The V gene is TRBV24-1, the J gene TRBJ2-1; 8 bases map to TRBD1. The CDR3 extends over 15 amino acids. From germline, CDR1 is KGHDR and CDR2 SFDVKD. V lost 4 bases to trimming and J lost 9 bases; unmatched junction nucleotides: 10. The CDR3 is CATSDPGQGSGEQFF. The CDR3 DNA is TGTGCCACCAGTGACCCAGGACAGGGCTCGGGTGAGCAGTTCTTC.